This TCR beta chain was sequenced in a study of identical twins. Notes on the study in general: The models systematically underestimated how much out-of-frame TCR alpha was shared in monozygotic twins.

TCRdb re-analysed the 5' RACE reads in MiXCR, keeping a single row per CDR3 protein. The sample carries hundreds of thousands of distinct CDR3 sequences, around 24% recorded once. Germline lookup yields CDR1 ENHRY and CDR2 SYGVKD. Deletions cut 2 bases from V and 0 bases from J, with 11 bases between. The CDR3 covers 15 residues. This clonotype occurred a few times. Its specificity is not known. The data also belong to a second study, concerning yellow fever vaccine responses in identical twins. This second report adds: Reports say the vaccine T cell response in twins looked partly convergent and partly personalized.

This clonotype was sampled from a woman under 30 in good health. V is TRBV10-3 and J is TRBJ2-7; a weak D match, TRBD2 (5 bases). The specimen sequenced was CD4+ T cells sorted from blood. CDR3 DNA: TGTGCCATCAGTGAGCCAGCGAGCGGCTCCTACGAGCAGTACGTC. Translating it yields CAISEPASGSYEQYV.